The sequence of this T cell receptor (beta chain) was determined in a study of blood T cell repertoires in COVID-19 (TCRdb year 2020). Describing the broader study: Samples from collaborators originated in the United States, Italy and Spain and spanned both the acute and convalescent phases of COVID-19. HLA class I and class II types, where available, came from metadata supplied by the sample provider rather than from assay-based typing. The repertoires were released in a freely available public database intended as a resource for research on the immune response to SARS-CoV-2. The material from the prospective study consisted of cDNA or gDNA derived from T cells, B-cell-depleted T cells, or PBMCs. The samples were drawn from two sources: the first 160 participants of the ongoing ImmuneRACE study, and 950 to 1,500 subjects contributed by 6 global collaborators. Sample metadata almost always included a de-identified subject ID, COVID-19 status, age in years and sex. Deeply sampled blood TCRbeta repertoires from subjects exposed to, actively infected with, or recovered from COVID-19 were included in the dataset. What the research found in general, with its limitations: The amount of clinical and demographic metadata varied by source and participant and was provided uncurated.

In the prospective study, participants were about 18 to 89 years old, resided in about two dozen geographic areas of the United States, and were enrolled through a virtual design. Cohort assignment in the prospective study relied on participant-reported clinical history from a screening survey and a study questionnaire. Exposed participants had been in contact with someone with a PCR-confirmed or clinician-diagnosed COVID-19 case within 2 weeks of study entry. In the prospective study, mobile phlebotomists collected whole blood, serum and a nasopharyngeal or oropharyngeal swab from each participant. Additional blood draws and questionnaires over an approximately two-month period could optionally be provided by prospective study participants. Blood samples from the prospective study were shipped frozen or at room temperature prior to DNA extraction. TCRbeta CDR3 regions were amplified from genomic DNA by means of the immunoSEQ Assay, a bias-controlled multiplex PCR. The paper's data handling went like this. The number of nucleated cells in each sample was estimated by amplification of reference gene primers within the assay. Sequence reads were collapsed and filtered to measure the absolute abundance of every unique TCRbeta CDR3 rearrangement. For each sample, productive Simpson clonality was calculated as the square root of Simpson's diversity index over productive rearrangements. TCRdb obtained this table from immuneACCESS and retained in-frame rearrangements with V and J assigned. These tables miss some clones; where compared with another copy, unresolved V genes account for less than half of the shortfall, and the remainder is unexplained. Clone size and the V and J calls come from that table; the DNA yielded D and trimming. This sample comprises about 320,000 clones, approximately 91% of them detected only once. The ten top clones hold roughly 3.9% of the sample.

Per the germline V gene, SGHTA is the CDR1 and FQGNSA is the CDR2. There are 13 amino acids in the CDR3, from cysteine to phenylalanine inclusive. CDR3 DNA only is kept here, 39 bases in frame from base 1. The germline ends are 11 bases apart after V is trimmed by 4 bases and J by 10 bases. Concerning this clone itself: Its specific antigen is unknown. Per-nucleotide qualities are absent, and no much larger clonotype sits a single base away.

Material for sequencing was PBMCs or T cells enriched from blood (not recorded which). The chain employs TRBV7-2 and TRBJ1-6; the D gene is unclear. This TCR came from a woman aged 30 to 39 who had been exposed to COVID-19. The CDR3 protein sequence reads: CASSSSPNSPLHF. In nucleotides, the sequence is TGTGCCAGCAGCTCGAGCCCTAACTCACCCCTCCACTTT.